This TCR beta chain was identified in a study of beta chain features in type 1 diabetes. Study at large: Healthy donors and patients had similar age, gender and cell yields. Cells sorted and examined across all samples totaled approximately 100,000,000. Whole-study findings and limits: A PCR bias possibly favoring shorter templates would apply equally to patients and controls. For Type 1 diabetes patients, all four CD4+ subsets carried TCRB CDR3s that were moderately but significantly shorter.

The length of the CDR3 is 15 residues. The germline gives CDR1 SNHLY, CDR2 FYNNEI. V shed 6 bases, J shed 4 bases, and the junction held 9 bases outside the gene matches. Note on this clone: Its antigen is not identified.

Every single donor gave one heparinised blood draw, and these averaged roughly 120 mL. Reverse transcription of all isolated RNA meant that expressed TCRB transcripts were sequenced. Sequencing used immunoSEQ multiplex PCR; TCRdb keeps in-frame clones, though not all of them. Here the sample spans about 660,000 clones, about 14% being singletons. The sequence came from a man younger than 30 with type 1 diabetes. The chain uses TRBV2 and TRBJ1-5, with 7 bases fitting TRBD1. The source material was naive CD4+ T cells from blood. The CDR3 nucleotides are TGTGCCAGCAGCCCCAGACAGGGATGGAATCAGCCCCAGCATTTT. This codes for CASSPRQGWNQPQHF.